Shown below are 18 T cell receptor beta chains from a single sample sequenced in a study of blood T cell repertoires in COVID-19. Libraries were prepared by immunoSEQ multiplex PCR; TCRdb keeps only in-frame clonotypes and omits some of them. Of 250,000 to 350,000 clones detected, roughly 90% appear once; the ten largest clones hold approximately 11%. Sequencing used peripheral blood. The receptors originated from a woman aged 25 to 39 with COVID-19, enrolled during active disease.

J is TRBJ2-4 and V is TRBV30, with D perhaps matching TRBD1 (5 bases). This CDR3 region has 12 residues. Germline V gives CDR1 GTSNPN, CDR2 SVGIG (reference sequence). V was clipped by 5 bases and J by 5 bases, with 10 bases between them. CDR3 amino acids: CAWGHGQNIQYF. In nucleotides, the CDR3 is TGTGCCTGGGGACACGGTCAAAACATTCAGTACTTC.

The gene calls are TRBV28 and TRBJ2-7; 9 bases map to TRBD1. The V gene's germline CDR1 is MDHEN and CDR2 SYDVKM. The CDR3 runs 14 residues. With V trimmed by 6 bases and J by 4 bases, 7 bases remained unmatched. The CDR3 sequence: CASSKNRGHYEQYF. In nucleotides, the CDR3 is TGTGCCAGCAGCAAGAACAGGGGGCATTACGAGCAGTACTTC.

The chain employs TRBV14 and TRBJ1-4, with 8 bases aligning to TRBD1. Looked up from germline, CDR1 is SGHDN and CDR2 is FVKESK. The CDR3 is 13 residues long. V shed 1 base and J 14 bases; nucleotides not matched to a gene: 6. CDR3 nucleotide sequence: TGTGCCAGCAGCCAAGGAGGACGGGACAGGCTGTTTTTT. Amino acid sequence: CASSQGGRDRLFF.

This clone was counted a few times. CDR3 amino acids: CASSIQGTDYEQYF. CDR3 nucleotide sequence: TGTGCCAGTAGTATTCAGGGAACAGACTACGAGCAGTACTTC. The chain is built from TRBV19 and TRBJ2-7, with a tentative D call TRBD1 (5 bases). There are 14 residues in the CDR3. CDR1 and CDR2 from the germline V gene are LNHDA and SQIVND (reference sequence). V was pared by 3 bases and J by 3 bases, with 12 bases between.

A note on this clone: Different DNA sequences within this sample yield the same CDR3. V is TRBV6-5 and J is TRBJ1-1; unclear D gene. V dropped 5 bases and J dropped 1 base, with 8 bases sitting between them. The CDR3 extends over 13 amino acids. Per germline, CDR1 MNHEY and CDR2 SVGAGI. Here the CDR3 DNA reads TGTGCCAGCAGTAGAACAGCGAACACTGAAGCTTTCTTT. Translating it yields CASSRTANTEAFF.

The rearrangement links TRBV11-2 to TRBJ2-1; TRBD2 aligns across 11 bases. The J segment lost 5 bases and the V segment lost 3 bases, leaving 6 bases of the junction unmatched. Per germline, CDR1 SGHAT and CDR2 FQNNGV. The CDR3 length is 16 residues. Here the CDR3 reads CASSFSLAGGDNEQFF. The CDR3 nucleotides are TGTGCCAGCAGCTTCTCGCTAGCGGGAGGTGACAATGAGCAGTTCTTC. Using reference TRBV11-2 and TRBJ2-1 for the parts outside the CDR3, the full variable domain is EAGVAQSPRYKIIEKRQSVAFWCNPISGHATLYWYQQILGQGPKLLIQFQNNGVVDDSQLPKDRFSAERLKGVDSTLKIQPAKLEDSAVYLCASSFSLAGGDNEQFFGPGTRLTVL.

The chain joins TRBV30 to TRBJ2-3; TRBD1 might be the D (7 bases). V dropped 5 bases and J dropped 5 bases, with 20 bases sitting between them. This CDR3 has 15 amino acids. Germline loops: CDR1 GTSNPN, CDR2 SVGIG (reference sequence). In nucleotides, the CDR3 is TGTGCCTGGGGAAGGGGGCTAGCGCAATTAGATACGCAGTATTTT. It is translated as CAWGRGLAQLDTQYF.

This clone was found once. The DNA for the CDR3 is TGTGCCACCCGATTACCGGGGGGCACTGAAGCTTTCTTT. It translates to CATRLPGGTEAFF. The chain is built from TRBV19 and TRBJ1-1; D perhaps matches TRBD1 (5 bases). The CDR3 covers 13 residues. Germline V gene data show CDR1 as LNHDA and CDR2 as SQIVND (reference sequence). Trimming stripped 10 bases from V and 4 bases from J, with 16 bases between.

The CDR3 DNA is TGTGCCAGTAGTACGCCGGGAGCTGGAAACACCATATATTTT. Its protein product is CASSTPGAGNTIYF. The rearrangement uses TRBV19 and TRBJ1-3, with D uncertain. Germline-derived CDR1 and CDR2 are LNHDA and SQIVND (reference sequence). Trimming shortened V by 4 bases and J by 2 bases, and 9 bases separated the two germline ends. The CDR3 has 14 residues.

The V call is TRBV9, the J call TRBJ2-1, with TRBD2 identical over 9 bases. This CDR3 contains 16 residues. Germline V gives CDR1 SGDLS, CDR2 YYNGEE. The ends lost 0 bases at V and 10 bases at J; junction bases unmatched: 11. CDR3 DNA sequence: TGTGCCAGCAGCGTAGTTGGAGGTAGCGGGAGTCAGGAGCAGTTCTTC. Residues: CASSVVGGSGSQEQFF.

The rearrangement joins TRBV4-1 to TRBJ1-2; TRBD1 is a possible D gene (5 bases). CDR1 and CDR2 (germline): MGHRA, YSYEKL. The CDR3 consists of 15 residues. The V and J ends lost 0 bases and 7 bases respectively, with 15 bases between them. The CDR3 loop is CASSQEGMGPSGYTF. The DNA of the CDR3 is TGCGCCAGCAGCCAAGAAGGTATGGGGCCTAGTGGCTACACCTTC.

This chain joins TRBV9 and TRBJ2-1, with D perhaps matching TRBD2 (6 bases). Trimming pared 3 bases from V and 10 bases from J, leaving 17 bases between. The CDR3 contains 14 residues. In germline, CDR1 is SGDLS, CDR2 YYNGEE. The DNA for the CDR3 is TGTGCCAGCAGCGCTCAAGTCGGGAGCCGCGAGCAGTTCTTC. Encoded protein: CASSAQVGSREQFF. Full variable domain (missing parts from reference TRBV9 and TRBJ2-1): DSGVTQTPKHLITATGQRVTLRCSPRSGDLSVYWYQQSLDQGLQFLIQYYNGEERAKGNILERFSAQQFPDLHSELNLSSLELGDSALYFCASSAQVGSREQFFGPGTRLTVL.

The gene calls are TRBV7-3 and TRBJ2-5; tentative D call: TRBD2 (6 bases). V lost 2 bases and J 5 bases, leaving 15 bases between the germline ends. The V gene's germline CDR1 is SGHTA and CDR2 FQGTGA. The CDR3 has 15 amino acids. CDR3 amino acids: CASSLSGGGEETQYF. CDR3 nucleotides: TGTGCCAGCAGCTTATCGGGCGGAGGGGAGGAGACCCAGTACTTC.

In DNA form, the CDR3 reads TGTGCCAGCAGTTATTCGACTAGCGGGAGCGGAGAGCAGTTCTTC. Translation: CASSYSTSGSGEQFF. The rearrangement links TRBV6-5 to TRBJ2-1, with 12 bases lining up with TRBD2. Unmatched junction bases numbered 7, after V lost 3 bases and J lost 10 bases. This CDR3 is built from 15 residues. Per germline, CDR1 MNHEY and CDR2 SVGAGI.

The V and J genes are TRBV5-6 and TRBJ1-1; 7 positions agree with TRBD1. The germline CDR1 and CDR2 sequences are SGHDT and YYEEEE. The ends lost 4 bases at V and 11 bases at J; junction bases unmatched: 8. The CDR3 runs 12 residues. CDR3 in amino acids: CASSAGGSKAFF. As DNA, the CDR3 is TGTGCCAGCAGCGCAGGGGGGAGTAAGGCTTTCTTT.

The chain recombines TRBV5-1 with TRBJ2-7; D possibly corresponds to TRBD2 (5 bases). V was clipped by 2 bases and J by 0 bases, with 9 bases between them. The CDR3 contains 14 residues. Per the germline V gene, CDR1 is SGHRS and CDR2 is YFSETQ. CDR3 in amino acids: CASSFRGSSYEQYF. DNA of the CDR3: TGCGCCAGCAGCTTTCGGGGAAGCTCCTACGAGCAGTACTTC.

This clone appeared a single time. The chain is built from TRBV5-5 and TRBJ1-2; 9 nucleotides agree with TRBD1. Germline loops: CDR1 SGHKS, CDR2 YYEKEE (reference sequence). Trimming removed 3 bases from V and 10 bases from J; junction bases left unmatched: 10. This CDR3 region has 14 residues. The CDR3 sequence is CASSSLRDREDYTF. The CDR3 DNA reads as TGTGCCAGCAGCTCCCTCCGGGACAGGGAGGACTACACCTTC.

The rearrangement links TRBV11-1 to TRBJ2-7; D might be TRBD1 (6 bases). This CDR3 is 13 amino acids long. Germline loops: CDR1 SGHAT, CDR2 FQDESV (reference sequence). Trimming shortened V by 2 bases and J by 9 bases, and 14 bases separated the two germline ends. CDR3 sequence reads: CASSLTRGQTQYF. The CDR3, as DNA: TGTGCCAGCAGCTTAACTCGAGGACAGACGCAGTACTTC.